Described below is a single T cell receptor beta chain sequence and its context. This entry is derived from a study of cytomegalovirus exposure and HLA in healthy donors. The PCR contained 60 Vbeta and 13 Jbeta primers. Assay used: immunoSEQ multiplex PCR; TCRdb lists only in-frame clones, some missing. The sample holds roughly 190,000 clones, more than 65% seen once. The CDR3 runs 15 residues. Looked up from germline, CDR1 is SEHNR and CDR2 is FQNEAQ (reference sequence). After removal of 1 base from V and 2 bases from J, the junction contained 3 bases not matched to a gene. The sample was PBMCs. The sequence was obtained from a woman aged 25 to 39 in good health and CMV-seropositive. V gene TRBV7-9 combines with J gene TRBJ2-7; 9 bases are a match to TRBD1. The DNA of the CDR3 is TGTGCCAGCAGCTTAGGGACAGGGGACCCCTACGAGCAGTACTTC. This gives the protein CASSLGTGDPYEQYF.